The sequence of this T cell receptor (beta chain) was determined in a study of blood T cell repertoires in COVID-19. In the original workflow: Using reference gene primer amplification, nucleated cell counts were estimated. Libraries were prepared by immunoSEQ multiplex PCR; TCRdb keeps only in-frame clonotypes and omits some of them. The V and J calls and the clone size are those of that table, but D and trimming were determined from the DNA. The sample has roughly 200,000 clones, roughly 88% seen once. The CDR3 is made up of 17 amino acids. The V end lost 6 bases, the J end lost 2 bases, and 21 bases lay between the germline ends. Germline CDR1 and CDR2: MDHEN and SYDVKM. Participants, about 18 to 90 years old, spanned some 23 US areas. Cohort allocation depended upon clinical history that participants reported.

The source of this sequence is a man aged 35 to 55 with acute COVID-19. Specimen: PBMCs or T cells enriched from blood (not recorded which). V gene TRBV28 combines with J gene TRBJ2-3, with D possibly TRBD2 on 7 matching bases. The CDR3 DNA sequence: TGTGCCAGCAGCCCACCTACAGGGAGGGGATACACAGATACGCAGTATTTT. Translation gives CASSPPTGRGYTDTQYF.